This T cell receptor beta chain was captured by sequencing in a study of beta chain features in type 1 diabetes. Turning to the study itself: All of the samples together had around 110,000,000 sorted cells examined.

Every bit of the isolated RNA underwent reverse transcription, so sequencing read expressed TCRB transcripts. The method was immunoSEQ multiplex PCR; TCRdb's version includes in-frame clones alone and lacks a portion of them. Found here are over 150,000 clones, approximately 9% of them singletons; the top ten hold 0.45% to 0.6%. Germline CDR1 is KGHSH and CDR2 is LQKENI. The CDR3 runs to 15 residues. Deletions cut 1 base from V and 5 bases from J, with 15 bases between. This clone has only a few counts. What it binds is unknown. Regarding the study as a whole: Across all four CD4+ subsets, people with type 1 diabetes showed modestly shorter TCRB CDR3s. The naive, central memory and Treg TCRB repertoires showed an apparent similarity that was greater among patients than among healthy donors.

One heparinised blood draw, averaging approximately 120 mL, came from each donor. The receptor's source is a woman between 18 and 30 years old with type 1 diabetes. The genes are TRBV18 and TRBJ2-7; the D gene is possibly TRBD1 (5 bases). The sample comprised central memory CD4+ T cells from blood. The CDR3 DNA follows: TGTGCCAGCTCACCACGGTCTGCAGGGCAAGACGAGCAGTACTTC. This encodes CASSPRSAGQDEQYF. The entire variable domain, with the rest obtained from reference TRBV18 and TRBJ2-7, is as follows: NAGVMQNPRHLVRRRGQEARLRCSPMKGHSHVYWYRQLPEEGLKFMVYLQKENIIDESGMPKERFSAEFPKEGPSILRIQQVVRGDSAAYFCASSPRSAGQDEQYFGPGTRLTVT.